This T cell receptor beta chain was captured in a study of regulatory dendritic cells for organ transplantation. Study-wide findings and caveats: Memory T cells were less diverse than naive, with memory CD8+ most oligoclonal. Among resting subsets, memory CD8+ cells contained the most alloreactive clonotypes. Memory CD8+ clonal expansion seemed more limited with regulatory than mature dendritic cells.

To note about this clone: The antigen is unknown.

The protocol was immunoSEQ multiplex PCR, while the TCRdb copy is restricted to in-frame clones and leaves out a portion. The sample yields about 38,000 clones, about 89% seen once. The germline V gene has CDR1 MGHRA and CDR2 YSYEKL. The V and J ends lost 5 bases and 2 bases, in that order; junction bases with no gene match: 6. This CDR3 has 15 residues. This sequence originates from a human donor in good health. This chain joins TRBV4-1 and TRBJ1-5, with 7 bases lining up with TRBD1. Source material: naive CD8+ T cells from blood. Subset here: CD45RA+ naive T cells. The DNA for the CDR3 is TGCGCCAGCAGCGACCGACAGGGCGGCAATCAGCCCCAGCATTTT. Protein product: CASSDRQGGNQPQHF.